This record covers a single T cell receptor beta chain. It lacks a known antigen. Base-call qualities are not available, and no considerably larger clone is one nucleotide away. The cysteine opens and the phenylalanine closes a CDR3 of 15 amino acids. Only the CDR3 region is kept as DNA, spanning 45 bases read in frame from base 1. CDR1 SGHRS and CDR2 YFSETQ are derived from the germline V gene. Deletion took 0 bases off V and 8 bases off J, with a span of 12 bases between the germline ends. These data originate in a study of cytomegalovirus exposure and HLA in healthy donors (dated 2017 in TCRdb). Study-wide context: An earlier analysis of about 530 of the donors reported 250 to 300 Gb of sequence data and 117 million unique TCR beta sequences obtained from some 170 million T cells. All discovery cohort repertoires had been generated on a single sequencing platform. Because of strong linkage in the cohort, five DR-DQ haplotypes were treated as single units for association and clustering. A later analysis re-analyzed previously published TCR beta repertoires from roughly 600 donors and added high-resolution HLA genotyping to study TCR occurrence patterns. The genetic ancestry cluster associated with self-reported Caucasian donors included roughly four fifths of the roughly 400 genotyped donors. Rather than using new phenotypic data, the later analysis identified candidate immune exposures from TCR beta sequences and from how often those sequences occurred across donors. The study profiled the T cell repertoires of 666 subjects by immunosequencing and related them to cytomegalovirus serostatus. HLA typing included class I and class II loci at four-digit resolution. Across about 370 genotyped donors of the cohort, an average of about 200,000 unique TCR beta nucleotide sequences per donor were sequenced, and about a sixth of those sequences were non-productive. To predict cytomegalovirus infection status, the study combined high-throughput TCR immunosequencing, statistical association of individual TCRs with disease status, and machine learning. In a later genetic analysis, genome-wide SNP genotypes for about 60% of the 666 donors were used, and that subset was treated as a discovery cohort. Donor age, sex, ethnicity and CMV serostatus were compiled together with the repertoire data. In addition to the first cohort of hundreds of subjects, a separate validation cohort of 120 different subjects was used. An early release covering roughly 640 HLA-typed donors comprised approximately 300 gigabases of sequencing data and tens of millions of unique TCR sequences. The study aimed to test whether signatures of past pathogen exposure could be identified by cataloging public T cell receptors. Typing coverage differed by locus: A, B, C, DRB1 and DQB1 were typed in roughly 629-640 donors, DQA1 in 500 to 550, DPA1 in over 600, and DPB1 in just under 480. An earlier analysis of 587 of the donors used high-throughput TCR beta sequencing to judge whether each TCR beta V gene segment behaved as functional or pseudogenic.

The cohort comprised hundreds of healthy bone marrow donors. At the time of sampling, all cohort members were nominally healthy, though unrecorded immune exposures were likely present. The donor was CMV seronegative and was included in the group of a few hundred seronegative cohort members. Each donor provided a peripheral blood sample, and peripheral blood mononuclear cells were used for TCR beta sequencing. The Qiagen DNeasy Blood Extraction Kit was used to extract genomic DNA from the blood cell samples. Beyond this particular receptor, the publication reports: In an earlier analysis of some 550 of the donors, most TCR beta V segments were observed in productive rearrangements about 90% or about 30% of the time, broadly matching IMGT annotations. Most TCR sequences were seen in very few donors, while some public TCRs were found in many individuals. According to a later genetic analysis, donors in an Asian-associated ancestry cluster had fewer N-insertions in productive TCRs than the approximately 690-donor mean. Most CMV-associated TCR beta chains appeared to be HLA-restricted in a later analysis, and the HLA associations seemed to be driven largely by CMV exposure. In a later analysis, HLA-associated TCR beta chains were found to be more clonally expanded and to have lower generation probabilities than equally common non-associated chains. A cluster of highly shared sequence variants was judged likely to represent a technical artifact of the sequencing pipeline. At a false discovery rate of 0.05, a later analysis linked around 15,000 TCR beta sequences to specific HLA alleles. This cohort had only TCR beta chains sequenced, and the lack of alpha or paired-chain data limited which features could be detected. Sequencing depth was assumed to be roughly uniform across donors in the presence/absence analyses, though that assumption may not hold. HLA typing was unavailable for some donors at each locus, so association tests used only the typed subset. In vitro tests confirmed that a few of the cytomegalovirus-associated TCR beta chains recognize cytomegalovirus antigens. The earlier analysis of some 540 of the donors excluded roughly 17 rarely observed V segments, including chromosome 9 orphons, because counts were too low. In a later analysis, TCR association rates were found to vary across HLA loci, with the most associated TCRs seen for DRB1 alleles and the fewest for HLA-C alleles. Linkage disequilibrium might explain the correlated functional status among segregating V segments, but an unknown experimental factor could not be excluded. CMV serostatus was the only immune exposure information available for the cohort. In a later genetic analysis, a missense DCLRE1C variant was associated with V-gene and J-gene trimming of TCR beta chains, and the association was replicated in an independent cohort. A further reported finding was that TCR beta sequences accurately predicted the HLA-A and HLA-B alleles for most subjects in the first cohort. The authors suggested that the approach could potentially be extended to other disease states and immunological phenotypes. According to a later analysis, parvovirus B19, influenza, CMV and Epstein-Barr virus appeared linked to several top co-occurrence clusters. A total of 150 to 200 TCR beta chains were listed by the study as associated with cytomegalovirus. When HLA alleles, especially DR and DQ, strongly co-occurred, TCR associations were difficult to assign to individual alleles. The 87-base-pair reads could not distinguish some IMGT-functional V segments, including TRBV6-2 and TRBV6-3, so those segments were excluded. The classifier was reported to diagnose cytomegalovirus status with high specificity and sensitivity in both the original and validation cohorts.

Library preparation was by the immunoSEQ multiplex PCR assay. The multiplex PCR relied on a mix of 60 forward primers for TCR Vbeta segments and 13 reverse primers for TCR Jbeta segments. A multiplex PCR assay on genomic DNA amplified the CDR3 region of rearranged TCR beta genes. On the Illumina HiSeq System, the amplified TCR beta libraries were sequenced as 87-base-pair reads. The authors processed their data as follows. A later analysis tallied roughly 76 million unique TCR beta chains across the 666 repertoires, and approximately 11 million of those chains were shared by two or more donors. Raw reads were error-corrected and collapsed into unique sequences with a nearest-neighbor algorithm that merged closely related sequences to remove PCR and sequencing errors. Alignment of CDR3 sequences to IMGT reference sequences was used to assign V, D and J gene segments. For a sequence to be retained, a match of at least six nucleotides was required to both a V gene segment and a J gene segment. A rearrangement counted as productive if the CDR3 had no stop codons and remained in frame with V and J, and every other rearrangement counted as non-productive. CDR3 was defined according to IMGT convention as the region running from the second conserved V-encoded cysteine to the conserved J-encoded phenylalanine. The earlier analysis of about 610 of the donors excluded any sequence lacking an unambiguous match to a single V gene segment. An earlier analysis of fewer than 750 of the donors called V segments functional above 56.7% productive rearrangements and segregating when the between-donor standard deviation exceeded 5%. To diagnose cytomegalovirus status from the catalog of TCR beta chain sequences, a statistical classification framework was built. A later analysis assigned V and J genes by comparing TCR nucleotide sequences with IMGT/GENE-DB human TR gene sequences. The TCRdist pipeline was used in a later analysis to assign CDR3 sequences and most-parsimonious VDJ recombination scenarios. In a later analysis, each TCR beta chain was defined by its CDR3 amino acid sequence together with its V-gene family, and reads without a unique V-gene family were excluded. A later analysis removed roughly 590 highly shared, low-generation-probability nucleotide sequences to deal with suspected cross-contamination and a sequencing artifact. A later analysis calculated a clonal expansion index for each public chain from normalized within-repertoire ranks of inferred template counts. In a later analysis, generation probabilities were computed using a VDJ recombination model fitted to out-of-frame rearrangements, and the results were checked against IGoR. In a later analysis, hypergeometric tests were used to score TCR-TCR, TCR-HLA and TCR-CMV co-occurrence, with a repertoire-size bias correction applied to TCR pairs. In a later analysis, false discovery rates were estimated by permuting HLA or CMV assignments 20 times. In a later analysis, co-occurring TCRs were grouped with DBSCAN, and TCRdist sequence similarity was added when clustering was performed within HLA-allele-positive subsets. Co-occurrence clustering excluded repertoires with fewer than 30,000 or more than 120,000 public chains, plus five with anomalous nucleotide sharing. The immuneACCESS repertoire file appears here via TCRdb, limited to in-frame rearrangements. These files lack a portion of the clones; in checked studies, under half of the deficit traces to unresolved V genes, and the cause of the others is not known. Clone size and V and J calls were adopted from that table, with D and trimming inferred from the DNA. This sample has roughly 180,000 clones in its table, and 76% of those were observed once. The ten largest clones represent 1.5% to 2% of the sample.

This TCR derives from a man aged 18 to 30 in good health and CMV-seronegative. The sequencing sample was made of PBMCs. The V and J segments used are TRBV5-1 and TRBJ1-6; confidence is insufficient to name the D gene. CDR3 loop: CASSLGSKGDSPLHF. The nucleotides read TGCGCCAGCAGCTTGGGATCGAAAGGAGATTCACCCCTCCACTTT.